Listed here are 23 T cell receptor beta chains from one sample, sequenced in a study of regulatory dendritic cells for organ transplantation. Repertoires were generated with immunoSEQ multiplex PCR, while TCRdb's copy carries only in-frame clones and drops some. The repertoire holds 30,000 to 40,000 clones, with less than 90% as singletons. The sequenced material came from naive CD4+ T cells from blood. As for subset: CD45RA+ naive T cells. The receptors shown here come from a human donor in good health.

The V and J genes are TRBV18 and TRBJ2-1; D remains ambiguous. Germline V gene data show CDR1 as KGHSH and CDR2 as LQKENI. Trimming took off 0 bases at V and 2 bases at J, with 8 bases between the two ends. This CDR3 region has 15 residues. Here the CDR3 DNA reads TGTGCCAGCTCACCACCGAACAGTGCCTACAATGAGCAGTTCTTC. The encoded protein is CASSPPNSAYNEQFF.

The V and J genes are TRBV6-1 and TRBJ1-5, with a weak D call TRBD1 (6 bases). This CDR3 has 16 amino acids. Germline V gene lookup returns CDR1 MNHNS and CDR2 SASEGT. The V end was cut by 2 bases, the J end by 3 bases, with 14 bases between. CDR3 amino acids: CASSEFPGAVNQPQHF. The CDR3 nucleotides read TGTGCCAGCAGTGAATTTCCGGGGGCAGTCAATCAGCCCCAGCATTTT.

The chain carries TRBV27 and TRBJ2-7; 14 nucleotides align to TRBD2. The length of the CDR3 is 18 residues. The V and J ends lost 2 bases and 2 bases, in that order; junction bases with no gene match: 8. Germline V gene data show CDR1 as MNHEY and CDR2 as SMNVEV (reference sequence). The chain's CDR3 is CASSLSGTSGRIPYEQYF. CDR3 DNA: TGTGCCAGCAGTTTAAGCGGGACTAGCGGGAGAATACCCTACGAGCAGTACTTC.

The chain is built from TRBV6-1 and TRBJ1-6; D gene ambiguous. The CDR3 is 12 residues long. The germline gives CDR1 MNHNS, CDR2 SASEGT. Trimming removed 8 bases from V and 7 bases from J, with 9 bases in between. The CDR3 loop is CASYVGNSPLHF. The CDR3 nucleotides are TGTGCCAGCTACGTGGGGAATTCACCCCTCCACTTT.

This sequence joins TRBV9 and TRBJ2-1; D gene ambiguous. This CDR3 has 15 residues. Trimming shortened V by 5 bases and J by 0 bases, and 12 bases separated the two germline ends. CDR1 is SGDLS, CDR2 YYNGEE, per germline. The CDR3 reads CASRGGSSSYNEQFF. The CDR3 DNA sequence: TGTGCCAGCAGGGGCGGCTCCAGCTCCTACAATGAGCAGTTCTTC.

This clone appeared once. V is TRBV30 and J is TRBJ1-1; D ambiguous. Trimming shortened V by 1 base and J by 0 bases, and 12 bases separated the two germline ends. The germline CDR1 and CDR2 sequences are GTSNPN and SVGIG (reference sequence). This CDR3 has 15 amino acids. The chain's CDR3 is CAWSAKGLMNTEAFF. CDR3 coding DNA: TGTGCCTGGAGTGCGAAGGGCTTAATGAACACTGAAGCTTTCTTT.

The genes are TRBV28 and TRBJ1-6; 9 positions match TRBD1. V shed 7 bases and J 7 bases; nucleotides not matched to a gene: 8. CDR3 length: 15 residues. Germline values: CDR1 MDHEN, CDR2 SYDVKM. In DNA form, the CDR3 reads TGTGCCAGCACTACTCCCGGGACAGGGAATTCACCCCTCCACTTT. Protein product: CASTTPGTGNSPLHF.

This chain joins TRBV29-1 and TRBJ2-1; D is possibly TRBD2 (5 bases). The CDR3 is 15 amino acids. Trimming took off 3 bases at V and 1 base at J, with 13 bases between the two ends. Germline CDR1 and CDR2: SQVTM and ANQGSEA. CDR3 sequence (DNA): TGCAGCGTTGATCCCGGGATTTCTTCCTACAATGAGCAGTTCTTC. Protein: CSVDPGISSYNEQFF.

This clone was counted once. The V gene is TRBV27, the J gene TRBJ2-6, with TRBD1 matching over 7 bases. CDR1 is MNHEY, CDR2 SMNVEV, per germline (reference sequence). J was trimmed by 2 bases and V by 5 bases; bases with no gene match: 6. There are 16 residues in the CDR3. The CDR3 nucleotides read TGTGCCAGCAGTCCACACAGGGGACCTGGGGCCAACGTCCTGACTTTC. This encodes CASSPHRGPGANVLTF.

This sequence joins TRBV5-4 and TRBJ2-3; 11 bases are a match to TRBD1. The germline V gene encodes CDR1 SGHNT and CDR2 YYREEE (reference sequence). The length of the CDR3 is 15 residues. The J segment lost 1 base and the V segment lost 3 bases, leaving 1 base of the junction unmatched. CDR3 residues: CASSWTGGGTDTQYF. In DNA, the CDR3 is TGTGCCAGCAGCTGGACAGGGGGCGGCACAGATACGCAGTATTTT.

V and J are TRBV5-8 and TRBJ1-4; 7 bases align to TRBD1. The CDR3 loop spans 17 amino acids. Germline values: CDR1 SGHTS, CDR2 YDEGEE. V gave up 4 bases and J gave up 0 bases; unmatched junction bases: 9. The DNA for the CDR3 is TGTGCCAGCAGCCGAACGACAGGGCCCGCAACTAATGAAAAACTGTTTTTT. Encoded protein: CASSRTTGPATNEKLFF.

The DNA for the CDR3 is TGTGCCAGCAGTGAAACAGGGATAGATACGCAGTATTTT. Protein product: CASSETGIDTQYF. The J gene is TRBJ2-3, the V gene TRBV6-1, with D possibly being TRBD1 (6 bases). The germline V gene encodes CDR1 MNHNS and CDR2 SASEGT. The CDR3 has 13 residues. Trimming removed 2 bases from V and 5 bases from J, with 8 bases in between.

The rearrangement joins TRBV5-4 to TRBJ2-3; no firm D call. The germline V and J ends were trimmed by 4 bases and 4 bases, with 16 bases remaining between them. The CDR3 contains 15 residues. Germline V gene sequence: CDR1 SGHNT, CDR2 YYREEE (reference sequence). CDR3 in amino acids: CASSPGGLVPDTQYF. The CDR3 coding sequence is TGTGCCAGCAGCCCAGGTGGTCTGGTCCCAGATACGCAGTATTTT.

V gene TRBV19 combines with J gene TRBJ1-5; 9 bases fit TRBD1. Germline CDR1 LNHDA, CDR2 SQIVND (reference sequence). This CDR3 is 18 amino acids long. Losses at the gene ends were 3 bases for V and 1 base for J; bases not matched to a gene: 10. The CDR3 nucleotides read TGTGCCAGTAGTATCGGATCCGGGACAGGGAAGAGCAATCAGCCCCAGCATTTT. The encoded protein is CASSIGSGTGKSNQPQHF. Drawing the rest from reference TRBV19 and TRBJ1-5, the complete variable domain is DGGITQSPKYLFRKEGQNVTLSCEQNLNHDAMYWYRQDPGQGLRLIYYSQIVNDFQKGDIAEGYSVSREKKESFPLTVTSAQKNPTAFYLCASSIGSGTGKSNQPQHFGDGTRLSIL.

J is TRBJ2-6 and V is TRBV7-7; D is uncertain. The CDR3 runs 18 residues. The V gene lost 5 bases and the J gene lost 19 bases, with 36 bases spanning the gap. Germline assignment: CDR1 SSHAT and CDR2 FNYEAQ (reference sequence). The CDR3 here is CASSAYCSATKSGQRLTF. The CDR3, as DNA: TGTGCCAGCAGCGCCTACTGTAGTGCCACAAAGTCGGGCCAACGTCTAACTTTC.

V and J are TRBV19 and TRBJ1-1; perhaps TRBD1 as D (5 bases). This CDR3 region has 13 residues. Germline values: CDR1 LNHDA, CDR2 SQIVND (reference sequence). Trimming removed 5 bases from V and 1 base from J, with 8 bases in between. Here the CDR3 reads CASSHQGNTEAFF. The CDR3, as DNA: TGTGCCAGTAGTCATCAGGGGAACACTGAAGCTTTCTTT.

This chain links TRBV2 with TRBJ2-7; D uncertain. V was trimmed by 6 bases and J by 2 bases, leaving 17 bases between them. The CDR3 is 15 amino acids. Germline values: CDR1 SNHLY, CDR2 FYNNEI. CDR3 bases: TGTGCCAGCAGGCGTCTAGGACCTGGGGCCTACGAGCAGTACTTC. Translating gives CASRRLGPGAYEQYF.

The rearrangement links TRBV27 to TRBJ2-7; D could derive from TRBD1 or TRBD2 (7 bases each). The ends were cut back, 8 bases at V and 3 bases at J, with 23 bases in the middle. CDR3 length equals 16 residues. Germline V gene data show CDR1 as MNHEY and CDR2 as SMNVEV (reference sequence). The CDR3 nucleotides are TGTGCCAGCCATCAGGGGGGGCCCCTCTTAGTCTACGAGCAGTACTTC. Translated, it gives CASHQGGPLLVYEQYF.

This clone was counted once. The chain couples TRBV14 to TRBJ2-3; tentatively, D is TRBD2 (5 bases). Germline CDR1 reads SGHDN; CDR2 reads FVKESK. This CDR3 comprises 20 residues. V gave up 4 bases and J gave up 2 bases, with 28 bases separating them. CDR3 sequence reads: CASSRRSGPRIPGFTDTQYF. The CDR3 bases are TGTGCCAGCAGCCGTCGCTCCGGACCCAGGATTCCGGGGTTCACAGATACGCAGTATTTT. The full variable domain, its missing parts supplied by reference TRBV14 and TRBJ2-3, is EAGVTQFPSHSVIEKGQTVTLRCDPISGHDNLYWYRRVMGKEIKFLLHFVKESKQDESGMPNNRFLAERTGGTYSTLKVQPAELEDSGVYFCASSRRSGPRIPGFTDTQYFGPGTRLTVL.

V is TRBV7-9 and J is TRBJ2-3, with 10 bases identical to TRBD2. Germline CDR1 reads SEHNR; CDR2 reads FQNEAQ (reference sequence). The CDR3 is 16 residues long. V shed 0 bases, J shed 2 bases, and the junction held 2 bases outside the gene matches. Here the CDR3 reads CASSLALAGDTDTQYF. The CDR3 DNA follows: TGTGCCAGCAGCTTAGCGCTAGCGGGGGACACAGATACGCAGTATTTT. The full variable domain, completed using reference TRBV7-9 and TRBJ2-3, is DTGVSQNPRHKITKRGQNVTFRCDPISEHNRLYWYRQTLGQGPEFLTYFQNEAQLEKSRLLSDRFSAERPKGSFSTLEIQRTEQGDSAMYLCASSLALAGDTDTQYFGPGTRLTVL.

J is TRBJ2-3 and V is TRBV2; D is ambiguous. The germline V gene has CDR1 SNHLY and CDR2 FYNNEI. Trimming shortened V by 1 base and J by 3 bases, and 8 bases separated the two germline ends. This CDR3 is built from 14 residues. The CDR3 DNA reads TGTGCCAGCAGTGAAGGCACCGGGACAGATACGCAGTATTTT. Its translation: CASSEGTGTDTQYF.

This rearrangement joins TRBV6-5 to TRBJ2-3; D possibly uses TRBD1 or TRBD2 (5 bases each). The CDR3 contains 15 residues. Per the germline V gene, CDR1 is MNHEY and CDR2 is SVGAGI. The V end was cut by 2 bases, the J end by 2 bases, with 11 bases between. In DNA form, the CDR3 reads TGTGCCAGCAGTTACCGGGACGGCTCCACAGATACGCAGTATTTT. It specifies CASSYRDGSTDTQYF.

This chain links TRBV4-1 with TRBJ1-2; D unresolved. The ends were cut back, 1 base at V and 4 bases at J, with 16 bases in the middle. This CDR3 has 16 residues. From germline, CDR1 is MGHRA and CDR2 YSYEKL. The CDR3 sequence is CASSQGSGQSFYGYTF. CDR3 DNA: TGCGCCAGCAGCCAAGGGTCGGGCCAGAGCTTCTATGGCTACACCTTC.